What follows are 25 T cell receptor beta chains derived from one specimen sequenced in a study of T cell responses to AZD1222 COVID-19 vaccine. The method was immunoSEQ multiplex PCR; TCRdb's version includes in-frame clones alone and lacks a portion of them. The sample shows around 140,000 clones, 80% to 90% of them seen only once. The starting material was peripheral blood, obtained on day 0 of AZD1222 vaccination. These receptors all come from an adult in good health.

The chain has TRBV20-1 and TRBJ2-3, with D perhaps given as TRBD1 or TRBD2 (5 bases each). The CDR3 contains 15 residues. The V and J ends lost 3 bases and 0 bases respectively, with 13 bases between them. Per the germline V gene, CDR1 is DFQATT and CDR2 is SNEGSKA (reference sequence). CDR3 DNA sequence: TGCAGTGCTAGTTTGGGGGTCCACAGCACAGATACGCAGTATTTT. Translated: CSASLGVHSTDTQYF.

The chain carries TRBV19 and TRBJ1-3; D remains unclear. This CDR3 region has 15 residues. Trimming stripped 5 bases from V and 0 bases from J, with 11 bases between. Germline V gene lookup returns CDR1 LNHDA and CDR2 SQIVND (reference sequence). CDR3 loop: CASSWTQSSGNTIYF. In nucleotides, the CDR3 is TGTGCCAGTAGTTGGACGCAGAGCTCTGGAAACACCATATATTTT.

The chain employs TRBV6-1 and TRBJ2-3, with 7 bases lining up with TRBD1. Trimming at V came to 2 bases and at J to 0 bases, leaving 2 bases not matched to a gene. This CDR3 has 15 residues. Germline V gene lookup returns CDR1 MNHNS and CDR2 SASEGT. The CDR3 region has the DNA TGTGCCAGCAGTGAATGGGACAGAAGCACAGATACGCAGTATTTT. It encodes CASSEWDRSTDTQYF.

J is TRBJ2-2 and V is TRBV30; D may be TRBD2 (5 bases). The ends were cut back, 2 bases at V and 6 bases at J, with 13 bases in the middle. Germline CDR1 reads GTSNPN; CDR2 reads SVGIG (reference sequence). This CDR3 is built from 14 residues. CDR3 sequence (DNA): TGTGCCTGGAGTCCTGACGGGGTAGCCGGGGAGCTGTTTTTT. This encodes CAWSPDGVAGELFF.

The V gene is TRBV27, the J gene TRBJ2-5, with 7 bases matching TRBD2. Germline CDR1 and CDR2: MNHEY and SMNVEV (reference sequence). CDR3 length: 13 residues. J lost 7 bases, V lost 5 bases, and 7 bases had no gene match. The CDR3 loop reads CASSSGTRGTQYF. CDR3 DNA: TGTGCCAGCAGTAGCGGGACGCGCGGGACCCAGTACTTC.

This clone was counted a single time. This sequence joins TRBV11-2 and TRBJ2-1; 8 nucleotides line up with TRBD2. J gave up 11 bases and V 3 bases, and 3 bases lay outside the gene matches. This CDR3 contains 12 residues. Per germline, CDR1 SGHAT and CDR2 FQNNGV. In nucleotides, the CDR3 is TGTGCCAGCAGCTTTAGCGGGACCCAGCAGTTCTTC. It encodes CASSFSGTQQFF.

V usage is TRBV7-8 and J usage is TRBJ1-1; D not resolved. The CDR3 length is 14 residues. Germline CDR1 and CDR2: SGHVS and FQNEAQ. The germline V and J ends were trimmed by 2 bases and 3 bases, with 10 bases remaining between them. The CDR3 loop is CASSLYVGHTEAFF. The CDR3 region has the DNA TGTGCCAGCAGCTTATATGTTGGGCACACTGAAGCTTTCTTT.

The J gene is TRBJ2-3, the V gene TRBV7-3; D gene uncertain. Deletions cut 1 base from V and 4 bases from J, with 6 bases between. CDR3 length: 13 residues. Germline values: CDR1 SGHTA, CDR2 FQGTGA. This CDR3 reads CASSLSSPDTQYF. In nucleotides, the CDR3 is TGTGCCAGCAGCTTAAGTTCCCCAGATACGCAGTATTTT.

V gene TRBV12-3 or TRBV12-4 combines with J gene TRBJ1-1, with 9 bases fitting TRBD1. The length of the CDR3 is 13 residues. J lost 4 bases, V lost 6 bases, and 3 bases had no gene match. CDR3 sequence: CASSTQGATEAFF. CDR3 in DNA: TGTGCCAGCAGCACACAGGGGGCCACTGAAGCTTTCTTT.

The chain combines TRBV27 with TRBJ1-2, with a tentative D call TRBD1 (5 bases). The CDR3 contains 15 residues. The V gene lost 2 bases and the J gene lost 2 bases, with 12 bases spanning the gap. Germline V gene sequence: CDR1 MNHEY, CDR2 SMNVEV (reference sequence). In DNA form, the CDR3 reads TGTGCCAGCAGTTTAAGGCCAGGGAGAAACTATGGCTACACCTTC. Its protein is CASSLRPGRNYGYTF.

The chain couples TRBV28 to TRBJ1-1; possibly TRBD1 for D (5 bases). Germline assignment: CDR1 MDHEN and CDR2 SYDVKM. V lost 2 bases and J lost 5, with 18 bases in between. This CDR3 has 16 amino acids. CDR3 region: CASSLKMRQGGTEAFF. The DNA of the CDR3 is TGTGCCAGCAGTTTAAAAATGAGGCAGGGCGGGACTGAAGCTTTCTTT.

The chain carries TRBV9 and TRBJ2-2; D perhaps matches TRBD2 (5 bases). In germline, CDR1 is SGDLS, CDR2 YYNGEE. Trimming took off 3 bases at V and 6 bases at J, with 18 bases between the two ends. The CDR3 consists of 16 residues. The CDR3 here is CASSASQDLHAGELFF. The CDR3 DNA is TGTGCCAGCAGCGCAAGCCAGGACTTGCACGCCGGGGAGCTGTTTTTT.

V and J are TRBV14 and TRBJ1-3; D unresolved. The length of the CDR3 is 18 residues. Germline V gives CDR1 SGHDN, CDR2 FVKESK. The V end lost 4 bases, the J end lost 1 base, and 20 bases lay between the germline ends. CDR3 DNA: TGTGCCAGCAGCCCTTACCTGGAGGGCGGACGATCTGGAAACACCATATATTTT. Translated: CASSPYLEGGRSGNTIYF.

This sequence joins TRBV19 and TRBJ1-2; D unclear. Deletions cut 1 base from V and 4 bases from J, with 10 bases between. The CDR3 consists of 14 residues. Germline V gene lookup returns CDR1 LNHDA and CDR2 SQIVND (reference sequence). CDR3 amino acids: CASSIAEDLYGYTF. The CDR3, as DNA: TGTGCCAGTAGTATAGCCGAGGACCTCTATGGCTACACCTTC.

The chain links TRBV11-2 to TRBJ2-5; D tentatively fits TRBD1 or TRBD2 (5 bases each). The germline CDR1 and CDR2 sequences are SGHAT and FQNNGV. The V end was cut by 7 bases, the J end by 3 bases, with 21 bases between. CDR3 length equals 16 residues. Here the CDR3 reads CASTSGWDGMEETQYF. CDR3 in DNA: TGTGCCAGCACCAGTGGGTGGGACGGGATGGAAGAGACCCAGTACTTC.

The CDR3 is CASRLRDTYGYTF. CDR3 bases: TGTGCCAGCAGATTACGGGACACCTATGGCTACACCTTC. The chain uses TRBV7-2 and TRBJ1-2, with D perhaps TRBD1 (6 bases). Germline V gene sequence: CDR1 SGHTA, CDR2 FQGNSA. V lost 6 bases and J lost 4, with 12 bases in between. This CDR3 contains 13 residues.

The J gene is TRBJ1-2, the V gene TRBV7-9; 8 bases are shared with TRBD1. This CDR3 comprises 15 residues. V lost 5 bases to trimming and J lost 4 bases; unmatched junction nucleotides: 9. Germline lookup yields CDR1 SEHNR and CDR2 FQNEAQ (reference sequence). CDR3 amino acids: CASSPPSGTGYGYTF. The CDR3 nucleotides are TGTGCCAGCAGCCCGCCATCGGGGACAGGCTATGGCTACACCTTC.

The chain employs TRBV24-1 and TRBJ2-7, with 10 nucleotides matching TRBD2. The CDR3 is 18 residues long. V dropped 0 bases and J dropped 2; count of bases not matched to a gene: 9. The germline gives CDR1 KGHDR, CDR2 SFDVKD. Written as DNA, the CDR3 is TGTGCCACCAGTGATTTGGAAGTAGCGGGAGGCCTAGCCTACGAGCAGTACTTC. Translation: CATSDLEVAGGLAYEQYF.

This clone has just one count. The chain uses TRBV5-1 and TRBJ1-2, with TRBD1 matching 9 bases. The V segment lost 4 bases and the J segment 3 bases; nucleotides outside the gene matches: 4. The CDR3 consists of 14 residues. The V gene's germline CDR1 is SGHRS and CDR2 YFSETQ. The CDR3 DNA follows: TGCGCCAGCAGCACCACAGGGGGCGACTATGGCTACACCTTC. It is translated as CASSTTGGDYGYTF.

This chain links TRBV28 with TRBJ2-1; D gene ambiguous. The CDR3 runs to 14 residues. The germline V and J ends were trimmed by 3 bases and 3 bases, with 9 bases remaining between them. Germline lookup yields CDR1 MDHEN and CDR2 SYDVKM. This chain's CDR3 is CASSFSGYYNEQFF. The CDR3 coding sequence is TGTGCCAGCAGTTTTTCCGGGTACTACAATGAGCAGTTCTTC.

The gene calls are TRBV7-3 and TRBJ2-7; D might be TRBD2 (5 bases). V lost 1 base and J lost 3, with 16 bases in between. The CDR3 sequence is 16 residues long. Germline V gives CDR1 SGHTA, CDR2 FQGTGA. In DNA, the CDR3 is TGTGCCAGCAGCTTAAGTAGCGAACCTCCTATCTACGAGCAGTACTTC. This sequence encodes CASSLSSEPPIYEQYF.

The chain is built from TRBV19 and TRBJ2-6; a weak D match, TRBD2 (5 bases). The CDR3 is made up of 15 amino acids. Trimming shortened V by 5 bases and J by 2 bases, and 10 bases separated the two germline ends. Germline CDR1 LNHDA, CDR2 SQIVND (reference sequence). The CDR3 DNA reads as TGTGCCAGTAGTCGGGAAGCGGCTGGGGCCAACGTCCTGACTTTC. Amino acids: CASSREAAGANVLTF.

This chain joins TRBV24-1 and TRBJ1-2, with 8 bases aligning to TRBD1. The CDR3 runs to 17 residues. J was trimmed by 4 bases and V by 2 bases; bases with no gene match: 11. In germline, CDR1 is KGHDR, CDR2 SFDVKD. The CDR3 nucleotides read TGTGCCACCAGTGATTCCCCAGGGGGCAACGACGGCTATGGCTACACCTTC. Translating it yields CATSDSPGGNDGYGYTF.

The V call is TRBV9, the J call TRBJ1-6; maybe TRBD1 (5 bases). Between the trimmed V and J ends, which lost 4 bases and 8 bases, there was a span of 10 bases. The CDR3 is made up of 13 amino acids. Germline V lookup: CDR1 SGDLS, CDR2 YYNGEE. The CDR3 sequence is CASSWDPDSPLHF. The CDR3 nucleotides are TGTGCCAGCAGCTGGGACCCAGATTCACCCCTCCACTTT.

The chain couples TRBV10-3 to TRBJ2-3, with 10 bases identical to TRBD2. This CDR3 has 14 residues. Germline values: CDR1 ENHRY, CDR2 SYGVKD. J lost 2 bases, V lost 10 bases, and 6 bases had no gene match. CDR3 residues: CATASGGTTDTQYF. The CDR3 bases are TGTGCCACTGCTAGCGGGGGAACCACAGATACGCAGTATTTT.